This T cell receptor (beta chain) was recovered during a study of molecular identifiers for immune sequencing clone quantification. This CDR3 has 15 residues. Germline V gene lookup returns CDR1 SGHTA and CDR2 FQGNSA. V lost 0 bases to trimming and J lost 0 bases, with 8 bases between them. TCRdb re-called the PCR reads through MiXCR, storing one row per CDR3 protein. This table has more than 35,000 distinct CDR3 sequences, 19% appearing once. This clonotype was recorded at least ten times. This chain joins TRBV7-2 and TRBJ2-5, with D perhaps assigned TRBD1 or TRBD2 (6 bases each). This TCR was sampled from a human donor in good health. Some libraries in this study had Jurkat cell RNA spiked in. The specimen sequenced was naive CD8+ T cells from blood, with Jurkat cell RNA spiked in. This sample's subset: FACS-sorted CD8+CD4-CCR7+CD45RA+ naive T cells. The CDR3 region has the DNA TGTGCCAGCAGCTTAGCGGGGGGCCACCAAGAGACCCAGTACTTC. This codes for CASSLAGGHQETQYF.